This T cell receptor (beta chain) was sequenced in a study of blood T cell repertoires in COVID-19 (dated by TCRdb to 2019 to 2021). Some background on the complete study: The collaborator samples originated in the United States, Italy and Spain and spanned the acute and convalescent phases of COVID-19. The prospective study material was composed of cDNA or gDNA derived from T cells, B-cell-depleted T cells, or PBMCs. Subjects who had been exposed to COVID-19, were actively infected with it, or had recovered from it provided the deeply sampled blood TCRbeta repertoires that made up the dataset. A freely available public database, intended as a resource for researchers studying the immune response to SARS-CoV-2, is where the repertoires were released. Samples came from the ongoing ImmuneRACE study (first 160 participants) plus 1,254 subjects from 6 global collaborators. Sample metadata almost always included a de-identified subject ID, COVID-19 status, age in years and sex. Where available, HLA class I and class II types were taken from metadata supplied by the sample provider and were not determined by assay-based typing.

The CDR3 covers 14 residues, taking in both the cysteine and the phenylalanine. Only the CDR3 portion is preserved as DNA: 42 bases, with reading frame beginning at the first base. A distance of 16 bases separates the germline ends of V and J, which lose 6 bases and 10 bases respectively. Looking up the germline V gene yields CDR1 SNHLY and CDR2 FYNNEI. The immunoSEQ Assay, a bias-controlled multiplex PCR, was used to amplify TCRbeta CDR3 regions from genomic DNA. As for the authors' bioinformatics: The number of nucleated cells in each sample was estimated by amplification of reference gene primers within the assay. Sequence reads were collapsed and filtered to measure the absolute abundance of every unique TCRbeta CDR3 rearrangement. For each sample, productive Simpson clonality was calculated as the square root of Simpson's diversity index across productive rearrangements. Held by TCRdb, this immuneACCESS table contains in-frame sequences only and omits some clones. Under half of the omission traces to an unresolved V gene where checked; the cause of the rest is unknown. From that table come the V and J calls and clone size; the DNA was used to work out D and trimming. The sample profile shows about 200,000 clones; approximately 86% of them were found once. The ten largest make up roughly 4% of the sample.

This clone was detected once. Its antigen specificity is not known. No much larger clone exists at a distance of one base, and base qualities are not known. What the study reported, not specific to this receptor: The quantity of clinical and demographic metadata differed by source and by participant and was supplied without curation.

In the prospective study, participants were roughly 18 to 100 years old, resided in 25 or so geographic areas of the United States, and were enrolled through a virtual design. To assign participants to cohorts, the prospective study relied on clinical history that participants themselves reported in a screening survey and a study questionnaire. Exposed participants had been in contact, within 2 weeks of entering the study, with a person who had a PCR-confirmed or clinician-diagnosed case of COVID-19. In the prospective study, whole blood, serum and a nasopharyngeal or oropharyngeal swab were collected from each participant by mobile phlebotomists. Additional blood draws and questionnaires over a 2-month period could optionally be provided by prospective study participants. Before DNA extraction, prospective study blood samples were shipped either frozen or at room temperature.

The receptor chain draws on TRBV2 and TRBJ1-6; a weak D assignment points to TRBD1 (5 bases agree). The sequence derives from a woman aged 25-40 years who had been exposed to COVID-19. The sequencing sample was made of PBMCs or T cells enriched from blood (not recorded which). CDR3 region: CASRSGDGNSPLHF. The nucleotide sequence reads as follows: TGTGCCAGCAGGTCGGGGGACGGGAACTCACCCCTCCACTTT.